The 31 T cell receptor beta chains reported below all come from one sample, sequenced in a study of blood T cell repertoires in COVID-19. Method: immunoSEQ multiplex PCR; TCRdb's copy keeps in-frame clones and lacks some. This table has nearly 200,000 clones, 70% to 90% appearing once. Material: peripheral blood. The receptors derive from a man aged 55 to 69 with COVID-19, enrolled during active disease.

The chain has TRBV19 and TRBJ1-1; TRBD1 agrees at 7 bases. Looked up from germline, CDR1 is LNHDA and CDR2 is SQIVND (reference sequence). The trim removed 4 bases at V and 1 base at J, leaving 18 bases unmatched. The CDR3 is 19 amino acids. The CDR3, as DNA: TGTGCCAGTAGTAAAGCCCCCGGGAGAACGACAGGGAGGAACACTGAAGCTTTCTTT. This encodes CASSKAPGRTTGRNTEAFF. Full variable domain (outside the CDR3, taken from reference TRBV19 and TRBJ1-1): DGGITQSPKYLFRKEGQNVTLSCEQNLNHDAMYWYRQDPGQGLRLIYYSQIVNDFQKGDIAEGYSVSREKKESFPLTVTSAQKNPTAFYLCASSKAPGRTTGRNTEAFFGQGTRLTVV.

CDR3 DNA sequence: TGTGCCAGCAGTTTAGCAGGGACAGGGACCTACGAGCAGTACTTC. Protein product: CASSLAGTGTYEQYF. This sequence joins TRBV27 and TRBJ2-7, with TRBD1 identical over 9 bases. From germline, CDR1 is MNHEY and CDR2 SMNVEV (reference sequence). Trimming took 2 bases from V and 2 from J; bases not matched to a gene: 4. CDR3 length equals 15 residues.

V and J are TRBV6-6 and TRBJ1-1, with D unresolved. V was shortened by 8 bases and J by 5 bases, with 9 bases between the two germline ends. From germline, CDR1 is MNHNY and CDR2 SVGAGI (reference sequence). This CDR3 region has 11 residues. This CDR3 reads CASGRETEAFF. As DNA, the CDR3 is TGTGCCAGCGGGCGGGAAACTGAAGCTTTCTTT.

The chain recombines TRBV4-1 with TRBJ2-3; 8 nucleotides agree with TRBD2. Germline values: CDR1 MGHRA, CDR2 YSYEKL. There are 16 residues in the CDR3. V lost 0 bases and J lost 4; bases outside the gene matches: 6. The DNA for the CDR3 is TGCGCCAGCAGCCAAGAACCAGCGGGAGCCTCAGATACGCAGTATTTT. As protein: CASSQEPAGASDTQYF.

V and J are TRBV30 and TRBJ1-3; possible D gene TRBD1, 5 bases. This CDR3 has 15 amino acids. Trimming shortened V by 0 bases and J by 0 bases, and 9 bases separated the two germline ends. The germline gives CDR1 GTSNPN, CDR2 SVGIG (reference sequence). The CDR3 here is CAWSVLDSSGNTIYF. Here the CDR3 DNA reads TGTGCCTGGAGTGTACTCGACAGCTCTGGAAACACCATATATTTT.

The chain uses TRBV9 and TRBJ2-1; 9 bases match TRBD1. The V and J ends lost 4 bases and 7 bases, in that order; junction bases with no gene match: 3. Looked up from germline, CDR1 is SGDLS and CDR2 is YYNGEE. This CDR3 is built from 13 residues. CDR3 sequence: CASSPGQGNEQFF. CDR3 DNA: TGTGCCAGCAGCCCTGGACAGGGGAATGAGCAGTTCTTC.

CDR3 residues: CASSLAGGKTQYF. The CDR3, as DNA: TGCGCCAGCAGCTTGGCCGGCGGGAAAACGCAGTATTTT. V usage is TRBV5-1 and J usage is TRBJ2-3; tentative D call: TRBD2 (6 bases). Trimming removed 0 bases at V and 9 bases at J, with 11 bases between. The CDR3 has 13 amino acids. CDR1 and CDR2 (germline): SGHRS, YFSETQ.

V is TRBV6-5 and J is TRBJ2-3; 7 bases line up with TRBD1. This CDR3 spans 16 amino acids. CDR1 MNHEY and CDR2 SVGAGI come from the germline V gene. V gave up 2 bases and J gave up 4 bases; unmatched junction bases: 9. For the CDR3, the DNA is TGTGCCAGCAGTTACCTTTCAGGGGGAGTAGCAGATACGCAGTATTTT. Translating it yields CASSYLSGGVADTQYF.

This chain joins TRBV24-1 and TRBJ2-7; TRBD1 aligns across 7 bases. The V and J ends lost 5 bases and 2 bases, in that order; junction bases with no gene match: 5. This CDR3 contains 14 residues. Germline-derived CDR1 and CDR2 are KGHDR and SFDVKD. Written as DNA, the CDR3 is TGTGCCACCAGTGTAGTCGACAGGGCCTACGAGCAGTACTTC. This encodes CATSVVDRAYEQYF.

This chain links TRBV19 with TRBJ1-5, with D perhaps TRBD1 (6 bases). The CDR3 is 14 residues long. Germline V lookup: CDR1 LNHDA, CDR2 SQIVND (reference sequence). V was pared by 3 bases and J by 11 bases, with 17 bases between. CDR3 DNA: TGTGCCAGTAGTATCGGACAGTATGTAAGAACCCAGCATTTT. Its protein is CASSIGQYVRTQHF.

This clone was recorded a few times. This chain connects TRBV5-1 to TRBJ1-2; a weak D match, TRBD1 (6 bases). V gave up 0 bases and J gave up 4 bases, with 13 bases separating them. The CDR3 is 15 amino acids. Germline V gene lookup returns CDR1 SGHRS and CDR2 YFSETQ. CDR3 sequence (DNA): TGCGCCAGCAGCTTGGGTCAGGGGAATGCCTATGGCTACACCTTC. It translates to CASSLGQGNAYGYTF. Looking up the rest from reference TRBV5-1 and TRBJ1-2 gives the full variable domain: KAGVTQTPRYLIKTRGQQVTLSCSPISGHRSVSWYQQTPGQGLQFLFEYFSETQRNKGNFPGRFSGRQFSNSRSEMNVSTLELGDSALYLCASSLGQGNAYGYTFGSGTRLTVV.

This clone appeared a single time. The V call is TRBV10-3, the J call TRBJ2-1; D is perhaps TRBD2 (6 bases). CDR3 size: 15 residues. From germline, CDR1 is ENHRY and CDR2 SYGVKD. V lost 10 bases and J 7 bases, leaving 23 bases between the germline ends. The CDR3 protein is CATRAGPLGMNEQFF. In DNA form, the CDR3 reads TGTGCCACCCGGGCGGGACCGCTTGGTATGAATGAGCAGTTCTTC.

V and J are TRBV27 and TRBJ1-5, with 7 bases identical to TRBD1. Germline CDR1 and CDR2: MNHEY and SMNVEV (reference sequence). Losses at the gene ends were 8 bases for V and 2 bases for J; bases not matched to a gene: 6. CDR3 length: 14 amino acids. CDR3 in amino acids: CASWSRGGNQPQHF. The CDR3 DNA sequence: TGTGCCAGCTGGTCCAGGGGGGGCAATCAGCCCCAGCATTTT.

The rearrangement joins TRBV7-9 to TRBJ2-1; 9 bases line up with TRBD1. Germline lookup yields CDR1 SEHNR and CDR2 FQNEAQ (reference sequence). The CDR3 has 15 amino acids. Trimming cost V 8 bases and J 7 bases; bases outside gene matches: 12. Here the CDR3 reads CASLQGTGTKNEQFF. DNA for the CDR3: TGTGCCAGCCTCCAGGGGACAGGGACGAAGAATGAGCAGTTCTTC.

This chain joins TRBV6-6 and TRBJ1-1; no clear D gene. V dropped 8 bases and J dropped 4 bases, with 11 bases sitting between them. CDR1 MNHNY and CDR2 SVGAGI come from the germline V gene (reference sequence). The CDR3 is 12 amino acids. DNA for the CDR3: TGTGCCAGCGGCTCAAGAACCACTGAAGCTTTCTTT. Translated, it gives CASGSRTTEAFF.

The rearrangement links TRBV9 to TRBJ1-1, with a tentative D call TRBD1 (5 bases). CDR3 length: 15 residues. V was cut by 4 bases and J by 6 bases, with 19 bases left in between. Germline CDR1 and CDR2: SGDLS and YYNGEE. CDR3 in amino acids: CASSTYQGGLAEAFF. The CDR3 DNA reads as TGTGCCAGCAGCACCTACCAGGGAGGTCTGGCTGAAGCTTTCTTT.

The J gene is TRBJ2-7, the V gene TRBV5-4, with 13 bases aligning to TRBD2. The trim removed 4 bases at V and 4 bases at J, leaving 5 bases unmatched. CDR1 is SGHNT and CDR2 is YYREEE in the germline V gene (reference sequence). The CDR3 length is 15 residues. The CDR3 DNA is TGTGCCAGCAGCATAGGGACTAGCGGGAAGTACGAGCAGTACTTC. This sequence encodes CASSIGTSGKYEQYF.

V gene TRBV3-1 (or the pseudogene TRBV3-2) combines with J gene TRBJ1-4, with TRBD1 matching 7 bases. Germline assignment: CDR1 LGHDT and CDR2 YNNKEL (reference sequence). V was clipped by 1 base and J by 12 bases; unmatched bases: 5. CDR3 length: 13 amino acids. CDR3: CASSQGTGAELFF. In nucleotides, the CDR3 is TGTGCCAGCAGCCAAGGCACAGGGGCGGAACTGTTTTTT.

About this clone: The junction departs from germline at one end; a sequencing error may be responsible. The chain joins TRBV4-1 to TRBJ1-1; weak D call: TRBD1 (6 bases). This CDR3 spans 16 amino acids. Germline V gene lookup returns CDR1 MGHRA and CDR2 YSYEKL. The CDR3 region is CASSQDRGQTNIGNNF. As DNA, the CDR3 is TGCGCCAGCAGCCAAGATAGAGGACAGACCAATATCGGGAACAACTTT.

V gene TRBV6-5 combines with J gene TRBJ2-1, with 13 bases fitting TRBD2. This CDR3 region has 14 residues. Per the germline V gene, CDR1 is MNHEY and CDR2 is SVGAGI. V shed 8 bases and J 10 bases; nucleotides not matched to a gene: 8. The CDR3 nucleotides read TGTGCCAGCGGGACTAGCGGGATGCCTTGGGAGCAGTTCTTC. It specifies CASGTSGMPWEQFF.

The chain joins TRBV2 to TRBJ1-6, with TRBD1 as a possible D gene (6 bases). Trimming took off 6 bases at V and 2 bases at J, with 14 bases between the two ends. CDR3 size: 16 residues. The germline gives CDR1 SNHLY, CDR2 FYNNEI. The CDR3 DNA is TGTGCCAGCAGGACAGCAACAGGGACCTATAATTCACCCCTCCACTTT. Its protein is CASRTATGTYNSPLHF.

This chain connects TRBV9 to TRBJ2-7, with 12 positions matching TRBD2. The CDR3 is 15 amino acids. Germline lookup yields CDR1 SGDLS and CDR2 YYNGEE. V gave up 5 bases and J gave up 0 bases; unmatched junction bases: 3. CDR3 region: CASSPSGRASYEQYF. CDR3 nucleotide sequence: TGTGCCAGCAGTCCTAGCGGGAGGGCCTCCTACGAGCAGTACTTC. Together with reference TRBV9 and TRBJ2-7, the CDR3 gives the full variable domain: DSGVTQTPKHLITATGQRVTLRCSPRSGDLSVYWYQQSLDQGLQFLIQYYNGEERAKGNILERFSAQQFPDLHSELNLSSLELGDSALYFCASSPSGRASYEQYFGPGTRLTVT.

This clone was seen more than once but under ten times. The rearrangement joins TRBV5-4 to TRBJ1-1; tentative D call: TRBD1 (6 bases). Trimming left V 4 bases short and J 3 bases short, with 16 bases between. Germline V CDR1 and CDR2: SGHNT, YYREEE (reference sequence). The CDR3 has 15 amino acids. The DNA for the CDR3 is TGTGCCAGCAGCACCTACAGGGATCAGGACACTGAAGCTTTCTTT. This gives the protein CASSTYRDQDTEAFF.

The chain joins TRBV12-3 or TRBV12-4 to TRBJ1-5, with D perhaps matching TRBD1 (6 bases). The length of the CDR3 is 13 residues. V lost 10 bases to trimming and J lost 0 bases, with 10 bases between them. The chain's CDR3 is CATADSSNQPQHF. CDR3 sequence (DNA): TGTGCCACCGCGGACAGTAGCAATCAGCCCCAGCATTTT.

This clone was seen only a few times. Other DNA sequences from this sample encode an identical CDR3 as well. J is TRBJ1-1 and V is TRBV3-1 (or the pseudogene TRBV3-2); perhaps TRBD1 as D (5 bases). V was clipped by 1 base and J by 3 bases, with 9 bases between them. The CDR3 runs to 14 residues. Germline CDR1 is LGHDT and CDR2 is YNNKEL (reference sequence). The CDR3 coding sequence is TGTGCCAGCAGCCAAGTGGGGGGGGACACTGAAGCTTTCTTT. Translated: CASSQVGGDTEAFF.

The V call is TRBV18, the J call TRBJ2-3; 7 bases are a match to TRBD1. Germline loops: CDR1 KGHSH, CDR2 LQKENI. CDR3 length: 15 amino acids. The ends lost 6 bases at V and 1 base at J; junction bases unmatched: 7. In DNA, the CDR3 is TGTGCCAGCTCCCTGACCGGGACAGGCACAGATACGCAGTATTTT. This translates into CASSLTGTGTDTQYF.

This clone was recorded a few times. The chain links TRBV4-2 to TRBJ2-1; D unresolved. The ends were cut back, 0 bases at V and 0 bases at J, with 9 bases in the middle. The CDR3 sequence is 16 residues long. Per the germline V gene, CDR1 is LGHNA and CDR2 is YNFKEQ. The CDR3 is CASSQESLISYNEQFF. For the CDR3, the DNA is TGTGCCAGCAGCCAAGAGAGCCTGATCTCCTACAATGAGCAGTTCTTC.

V usage is TRBV9 and J usage is TRBJ2-2; 9 bases are a match to TRBD1. The germline gives CDR1 SGDLS, CDR2 YYNGEE. This CDR3 is built from 15 residues. J was trimmed by 5 bases and V by 3 bases; bases with no gene match: 5. CDR3 sequence: CASSGWTGATGELFF. CDR3 bases: TGTGCCAGCAGCGGCTGGACAGGGGCGACCGGGGAGCTGTTTTTT.

V usage is TRBV7-6 and J usage is TRBJ1-5, with D tentatively TRBD1 (5 bases). The V gene's germline CDR1 is SGHVS and CDR2 FNYEAQ. The CDR3 runs 15 residues. Trimming removed 5 bases at V and 3 bases at J, with 14 bases between. The chain's CDR3 is CASSPGGSFNQPQHF. The CDR3 DNA sequence: TGTGCCAGCAGCCCTGGGGGGAGCTTCAATCAGCCCCAGCATTTT.

V usage is TRBV28 and J usage is TRBJ1-5; no reliable D call. Germline V gives CDR1 MDHEN, CDR2 SYDVKM. The CDR3 extends over 11 amino acids. V was clipped by 6 bases and J by 12 bases, with 12 bases between them. CDR3 protein: CASSSIGGQHF. For the CDR3, the DNA is TGTGCCAGCAGCTCTATCGGTGGCCAGCATTTT.

The chain uses TRBV5-1 and TRBJ1-2; no firm D call. CDR3 length: 12 residues. The germline V and J ends were trimmed by 2 bases and 4 bases, with 6 bases remaining between them. Germline CDR1 SGHRS, CDR2 YFSETQ. The CDR3 spells CASSFSGYGYTF. The DNA for the CDR3 is TGCGCCAGCAGCTTTAGCGGCTATGGCTACACCTTC.